This is a list of T cell receptor beta chains from one sample in a study of shared clonotypes between healthy human individuals. The assay was immunoSEQ multiplex PCR, and TCRdb's table has in-frame clones only and misses some. Of a few million clones in the sample, 92% are singletons; the top ten hold about 0.36%. Sequencing used naive CD4+ T cells from PBMCs. Receptors originate from a man between 18 and 35 years old in good health. Some clones in this sample may be carry-over from other donors' samples. Both conserved end residues are part of each CDR3.

cdr3_aa v_call
CAIRGLQLSYEQYF TRBV10-3
CASGKYRPGANVLTF TRBV27
CATGLRVNTGELFF TRBV15
CASSPPSDSGNTIYF TRBV18
CASSVTGLSGTDTQYF TRBV9
CASSPIDLNTEAFF TRBV28
CASSDPPGLAGGWDEQFF TRBV9
CASSYGQRTDTQYF TRBV28
CAWGGLAGELFF TRBV30
CASSFRQGAYEQYF TRBV5-1
CASPGLNYGYTF TRBV28
CASSATATNEKLFF TRBV9
CASSLRGWGGPLHF TRBV28
CASSHREGKLFF TRBV18
CASSLAGQGGSEQYF TRBV5-4
CASSPRQKAFF TRBV9
CASGAGGPYNEQFF TRBV6-1
CASSLLPTGRGNQPQHF TRBV28
CASSPPSTDTQYF TRBV18
CASIPPPVRGQETQYF TRBV9
CASSLAGQYYNEQFF TRBV5-1
CASSLVPGHEQFF TRBV27
CSVDGSMNTEAFF TRBV29-1
CASSENSGGPYEQYF TRBV25-1
CASSAMSNQPQHF TRBV7-2
CASRLRQGTDTQYF TRBV5-6
CASSLIGSLQYF TRBV28
CASSSGPSADQPQHF TRBV9
CASRGLAGSQEQYF TRBV7-2
CASSLPGGSGNTIYF TRBV28
CASSLAAGASYEQYF TRBV7-9
CASSQETDWSIQAYEQYF TRBV4-3
CASSMGQGAIPDTQYF TRBV19
CASRAGTGLINEQYF TRBV28
CASSLGLAGQETQYF TRBV5-1
CASSLLAATKVYEQYF TRBV28
CASSYPGIFGYTF TRBV28
CASSEAWVSHEQYF TRBV6-1
CSVPLGQGAPYYGYTF TRBV29-1
CASRRGNYGYTF TRBV5-8
CATSRRPTRPETQYF TRBV15
CASQRGNYGYTF TRBV11-2
CASSPRVLGADTQYF TRBV27
CASTSPGNYGYTF TRBV27
CASSPATAPNEQFF TRBV18
CAWNKMEAFF TRBV30